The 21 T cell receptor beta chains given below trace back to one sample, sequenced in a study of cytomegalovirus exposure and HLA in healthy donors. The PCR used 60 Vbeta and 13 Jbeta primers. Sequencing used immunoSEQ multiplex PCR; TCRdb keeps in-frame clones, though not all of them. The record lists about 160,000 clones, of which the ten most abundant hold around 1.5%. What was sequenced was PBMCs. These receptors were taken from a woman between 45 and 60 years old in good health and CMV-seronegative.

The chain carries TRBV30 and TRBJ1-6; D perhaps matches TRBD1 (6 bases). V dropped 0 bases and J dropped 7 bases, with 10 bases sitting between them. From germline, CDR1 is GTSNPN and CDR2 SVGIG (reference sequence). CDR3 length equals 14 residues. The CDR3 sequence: CAWSVGTRNSPLHF. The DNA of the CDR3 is TGTGCCTGGAGTGTCGGGACAAGGAATTCACCCCTCCACTTT.

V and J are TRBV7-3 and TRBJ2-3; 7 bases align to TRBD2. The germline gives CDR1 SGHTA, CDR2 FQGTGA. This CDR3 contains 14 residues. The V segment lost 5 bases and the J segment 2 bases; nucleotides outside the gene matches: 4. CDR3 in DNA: TGTGCCAGCAGCCTTCTAGCGGCCACAGATACGCAGTATTTT. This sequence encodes CASSLLAATDTQYF.

The chain's CDR3 is CASSLGEDTQYF. In DNA, the CDR3 is TGTGCCTCTTCCCTCGGGGAAGATACGCAGTATTTT. V gene TRBV30 combines with J gene TRBJ2-3; tentative D call: TRBD2 (5 bases). V was trimmed by 7 bases and J by 5 bases, leaving 13 bases between them. Germline CDR1 GTSNPN, CDR2 SVGIG (reference sequence). This CDR3 comprises 12 residues.

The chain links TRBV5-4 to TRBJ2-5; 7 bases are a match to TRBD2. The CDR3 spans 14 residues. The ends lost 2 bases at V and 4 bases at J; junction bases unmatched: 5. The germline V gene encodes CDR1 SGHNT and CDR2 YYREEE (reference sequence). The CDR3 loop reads CASSFYTSAETQYF. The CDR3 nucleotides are TGTGCCAGCAGCTTTTATACTAGCGCAGAGACCCAGTACTTC.

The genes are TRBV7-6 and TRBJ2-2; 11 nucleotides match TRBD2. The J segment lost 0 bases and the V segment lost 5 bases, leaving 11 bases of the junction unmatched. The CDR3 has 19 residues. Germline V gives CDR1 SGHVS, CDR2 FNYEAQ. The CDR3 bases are TGTGCCAGCAGCCCGAACCTCGGACTAGCGGGCACGAACACCGGGGAGCTGTTTTTT. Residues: CASSPNLGLAGTNTGELFF.

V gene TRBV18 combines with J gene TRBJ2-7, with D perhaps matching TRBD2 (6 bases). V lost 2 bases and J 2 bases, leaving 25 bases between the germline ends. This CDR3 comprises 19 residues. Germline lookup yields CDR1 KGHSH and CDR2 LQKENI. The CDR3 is CASSPENGRGIGAAYEQYF. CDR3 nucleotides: TGTGCCAGCTCACCAGAAAACGGACGGGGGATAGGGGCCGCCTACGAGCAGTACTTC.

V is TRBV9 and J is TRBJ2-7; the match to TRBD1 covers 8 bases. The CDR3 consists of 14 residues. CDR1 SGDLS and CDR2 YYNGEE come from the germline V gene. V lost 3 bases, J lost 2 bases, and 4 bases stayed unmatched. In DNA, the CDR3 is TGTGCCAGCAGCGCCGGACAGGGACCCTACGAGCAGTACTTC. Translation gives CASSAGQGPYEQYF.

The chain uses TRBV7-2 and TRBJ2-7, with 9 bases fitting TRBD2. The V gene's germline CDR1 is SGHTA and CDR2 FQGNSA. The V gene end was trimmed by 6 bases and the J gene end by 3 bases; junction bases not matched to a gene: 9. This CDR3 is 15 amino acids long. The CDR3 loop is CASRLRLAGFYEQYF. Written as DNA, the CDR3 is TGTGCCAGCAGACTAAGGCTAGCGGGGTTCTACGAGCAGTACTTC.

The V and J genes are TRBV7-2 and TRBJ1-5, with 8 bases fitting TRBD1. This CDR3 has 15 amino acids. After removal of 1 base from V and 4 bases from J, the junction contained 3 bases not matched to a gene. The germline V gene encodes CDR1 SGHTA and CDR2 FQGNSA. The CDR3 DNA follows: TGTGCCAGCAGCTTAGGGGACAGGATGAATCAGCCCCAGCATTTT. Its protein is CASSLGDRMNQPQHF.

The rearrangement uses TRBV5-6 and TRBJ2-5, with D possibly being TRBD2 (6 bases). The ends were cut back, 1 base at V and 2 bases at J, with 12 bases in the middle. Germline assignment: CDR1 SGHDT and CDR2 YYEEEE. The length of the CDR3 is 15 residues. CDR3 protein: CASSLTASGQETQYF. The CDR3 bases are TGTGCCAGCAGCTTGACAGCGAGCGGGCAAGAGACCCAGTACTTC.

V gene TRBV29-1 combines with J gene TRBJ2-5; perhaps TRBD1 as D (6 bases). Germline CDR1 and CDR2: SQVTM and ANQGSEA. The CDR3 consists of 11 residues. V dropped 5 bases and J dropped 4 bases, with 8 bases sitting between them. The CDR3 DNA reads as TGCAGCGTTACAGGGAGAGAGACCCAGTACTTC. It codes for CSVTGRETQYF. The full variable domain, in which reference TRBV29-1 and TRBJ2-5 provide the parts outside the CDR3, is SAVISQKPSRDICQRGTSLTIQCQVDSQVTMMFWYRQQPGQSLTLIATANQGSEATYESGFVIDKFPISRPNLTFSTLTVSNMSPEDSSIYLCSVTGRETQYFGPGTRLLVL.

CDR3 nucleotide sequence: TGTGCCAGCAGCGAGGACTTATTGCGAGAGCAGTACTTC. This codes for CASSEDLLREQYF. This rearrangement joins TRBV9 to TRBJ2-7; maybe TRBD2 (5 bases). With 3 bases removed from V and 7 bases from J, the gap between germline ends came to 14 bases. There are 13 residues in the CDR3. Germline V lookup: CDR1 SGDLS, CDR2 YYNGEE. Combining the CDR3 with reference TRBV9 and TRBJ2-7 gives the whole variable domain DSGVTQTPKHLITATGQRVTLRCSPRSGDLSVYWYQQSLDQGLQFLIQYYNGEERAKGNILERFSAQQFPDLHSELNLSSLELGDSALYFCASSEDLLREQYFGPGTRLTVT.

CDR3 in amino acids: CASGGAIVNEQFF. The CDR3, as DNA: TGTGCTAGCGGGGGGGCCATAGTCAATGAGCAGTTCTTC. This sequence joins TRBV12-5 and TRBJ2-1, with TRBD2 matching 8 bases. The trim removed 9 bases at V and 6 bases at J, leaving 7 bases unmatched. The CDR3 length is 13 residues. Germline loops: CDR1 LGHNT, CDR2 FRNRAP.

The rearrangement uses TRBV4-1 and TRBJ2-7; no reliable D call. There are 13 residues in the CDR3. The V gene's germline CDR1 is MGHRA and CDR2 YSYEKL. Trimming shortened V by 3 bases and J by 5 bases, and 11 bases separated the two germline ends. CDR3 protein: CASSQIAKNEQYF. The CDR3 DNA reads TGCGCCAGCAGCCAGATAGCCAAGAACGAGCAGTACTTC.

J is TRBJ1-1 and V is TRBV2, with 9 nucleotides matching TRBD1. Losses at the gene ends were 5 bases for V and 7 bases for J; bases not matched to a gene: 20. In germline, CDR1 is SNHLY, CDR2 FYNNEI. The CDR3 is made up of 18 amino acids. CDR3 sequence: CASSPNLPLTGGWGEAFF. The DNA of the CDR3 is TGTGCCAGCAGTCCCAACCTCCCCCTTACAGGGGGCTGGGGTGAAGCTTTCTTT.

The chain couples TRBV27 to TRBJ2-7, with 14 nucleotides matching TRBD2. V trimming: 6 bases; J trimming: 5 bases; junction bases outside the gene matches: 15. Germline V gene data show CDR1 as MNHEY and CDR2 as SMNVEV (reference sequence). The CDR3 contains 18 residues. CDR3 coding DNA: TGTGCCAGCAGGAGTTCCTCCGGGACTAGCGGGAGAGTCGACGAGCAGTACTTC. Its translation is CASRSSSGTSGRVDEQYF.

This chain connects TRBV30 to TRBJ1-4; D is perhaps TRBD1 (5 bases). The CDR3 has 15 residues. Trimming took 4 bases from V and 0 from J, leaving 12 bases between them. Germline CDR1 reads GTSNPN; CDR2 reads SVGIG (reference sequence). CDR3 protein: CAWNPGFATNEKLFF. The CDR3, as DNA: TGTGCCTGGAATCCAGGGTTCGCAACTAATGAAAAACTGTTTTTT.

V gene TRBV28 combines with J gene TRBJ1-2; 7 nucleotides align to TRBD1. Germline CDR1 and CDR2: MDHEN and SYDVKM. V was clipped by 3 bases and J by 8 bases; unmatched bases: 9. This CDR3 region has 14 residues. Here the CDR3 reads CASSLNRGTGGYTF. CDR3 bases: TGTGCCAGCAGTTTGAACAGGGGAACGGGAGGCTACACCTTC.

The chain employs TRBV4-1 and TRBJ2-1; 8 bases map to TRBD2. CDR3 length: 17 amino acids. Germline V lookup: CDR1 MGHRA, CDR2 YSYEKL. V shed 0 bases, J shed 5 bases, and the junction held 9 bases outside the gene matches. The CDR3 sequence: CASSQDGNSGAHNEQFF. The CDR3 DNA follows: TGCGCCAGCAGCCAAGATGGTAATAGCGGGGCACACAATGAGCAGTTCTTC.

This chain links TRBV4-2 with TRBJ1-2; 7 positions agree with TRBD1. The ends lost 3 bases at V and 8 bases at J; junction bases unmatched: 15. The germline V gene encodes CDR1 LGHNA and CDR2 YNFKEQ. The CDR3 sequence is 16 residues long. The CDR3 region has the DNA TGTGCCAGCAGCCAGCAATCAACGGGCACAGGGGAAGGCTACACCTTC. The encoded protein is CASSQQSTGTGEGYTF.

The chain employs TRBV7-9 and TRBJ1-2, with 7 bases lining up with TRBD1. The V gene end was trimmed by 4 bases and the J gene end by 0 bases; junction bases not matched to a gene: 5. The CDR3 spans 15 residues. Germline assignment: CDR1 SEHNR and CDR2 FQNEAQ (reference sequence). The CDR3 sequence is CASSYPQGPNYGYTF. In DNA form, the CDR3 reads TGTGCCAGCAGCTACCCACAGGGGCCTAACTATGGCTACACCTTC.